The 14 T cell receptor beta chains presented below share a single source sample, sequenced in a study of blood T cell repertoires in COVID-19. TCRdb's table, derived via immunoSEQ multiplex PCR, lists solely in-frame clones and lacks some. The table records fewer than 300,000 clones, 81% of them present only once. The sequencing sample was made of peripheral blood. These receptors were taken from a woman in her sixties with active or convalescent COVID-19.

This clone came up once. V gene TRBV19 combines with J gene TRBJ1-1; 7 bases map to TRBD1. The CDR3 is made up of 18 amino acids. Trimming cost V 0 bases and J 4 bases; bases outside gene matches: 14. The germline V gene encodes CDR1 LNHDA and CDR2 SQIVND (reference sequence). CDR3 in DNA: TGTGCCAGTAGTATAGAGACGAGGGGGCGTGAGAGGGTCACTGAAGCTTTCTTT. Protein sequence: CASSIETRGRERVTEAFF.

The chain employs TRBV28 and TRBJ1-6; D is perhaps TRBD1 (5 bases). CDR3 size: 18 residues. Per the germline V gene, CDR1 is MDHEN and CDR2 is SYDVKM. V lost 5 bases and J 4 bases, leaving 21 bases between the germline ends. DNA of the CDR3: TGTGCCAGCAGTGTGACCCCAGGAGGGGTTTTTTATAATTCACCCCTCCACTTT. It specifies CASSVTPGGVFYNSPLHF.

The J gene is TRBJ1-5, the V gene TRBV6-5; possibly TRBD1 for D (5 bases). CDR1 and CDR2 from the germline V gene are MNHEY and SVGAGI. The CDR3 extends over 13 amino acids. The germline V and J ends were trimmed by 9 bases and 9 bases, with 18 bases remaining between them. Here the CDR3 reads CASQTGTASPQHF. The CDR3 nucleotides are TGTGCCAGTCAGACCGGGACTGCATCGCCCCAGCATTTT.

The V and J genes are TRBV6-4 and TRBJ2-1; 15 nucleotides line up with TRBD2. CDR1 and CDR2 from the germline V gene are MRHNA and SNTAGT. CDR3 length equals 20 residues. V shed 1 base, J shed 5 bases, and the junction held 12 bases outside the gene matches. DNA for the CDR3: TGTGCCAGCAGTGACTTTTCCCAATGGGGACTAGCGGGGGGCCACAATGAGCAGTTCTTC. This codes for CASSDFSQWGLAGGHNEQFF.

The rearrangement joins TRBV2 to TRBJ1-5, with a weak D call TRBD1 (6 bases). Per the germline V gene, CDR1 is SNHLY and CDR2 is FYNNEI. The CDR3 contains 15 residues. Between the trimmed V and J ends, which lost 4 bases and 6 bases, there was a span of 16 bases. For the CDR3, the DNA is TGTGCCAGCAGTGTGACCAGGGGAGAGCGTCAGCCCCAGCATTTT. It yields the protein CASSVTRGERQPQHF.

The J gene is TRBJ2-1, the V gene TRBV29-1; TRBD1 matches 9 bases. Germline CDR1 and CDR2: SQVTM and ANQGSEA. V was clipped by 8 bases and J by 8 bases; unmatched bases: 7. This CDR3 contains 12 residues. The chain's CDR3 is CSSGQGKDEQFF. The CDR3 DNA follows: TGCAGCTCCGGACAGGGGAAGGATGAGCAGTTCTTC.

The chain has TRBV3-1 (or the pseudogene TRBV3-2) and TRBJ2-6, with 7 bases lining up with TRBD2. CDR3 length: 19 amino acids. Looked up from germline, CDR1 is LGHDT and CDR2 is YNNKEL (reference sequence). V was clipped by 0 bases and J by 0 bases; unmatched bases: 8. Here the CDR3 DNA reads TGTGCCAGCAGCCAAGAGAAAGCGGGGTTTTACTCTGGGGCCAACGTCCTGACTTTC. It translates to CASSQEKAGFYSGANVLTF.

This chain connects TRBV13 to TRBJ2-5, with D perhaps TRBD2 (6 bases). The V gene's germline CDR1 is PRHDT and CDR2 FYEKMQ (reference sequence). The CDR3 totals 15 residues. The V end lost 5 bases, the J end lost 5 bases, and 18 bases lay between the germline ends. CDR3 DNA: TGTGCCAGCAGCCAAACAGCGACAAGCGGGGAGACCCAGTACTTC. This codes for CASSQTATSGETQYF.

V usage is TRBV5-6 and J usage is TRBJ1-2; the D gene is possibly TRBD1 (6 bases). This CDR3 contains 15 residues. Trimming took off 4 bases at V and 4 bases at J, with 17 bases between the two ends. Germline V gives CDR1 SGHDT, CDR2 YYEEEE. CDR3: CASSTSGHWTYGYTF. The CDR3 DNA sequence: TGTGCCAGCAGCACATCGGGACACTGGACCTATGGCTACACCTTC.

The chain joins TRBV6-2 or TRBV6-3 to TRBJ2-7; TRBD1 might be the D (6 bases). The CDR3 totals 12 residues. Trimming removed 4 bases from V and 5 bases from J, with 9 bases in between. Germline assignment: CDR1 MNHEY and CDR2 SVGEGT. CDR3 in amino acids: CASSFRGNEQYF. CDR3 DNA: TGTGCCAGCAGTTTCAGGGGCAACGAGCAGTACTTC.

This chain joins TRBV6-5 and TRBJ2-7, with TRBD2 as a possible D gene (6 bases). The CDR3 spans 13 residues. Trimming took 2 bases from V and 5 from J, leaving 10 bases between them. Germline CDR1 is MNHEY and CDR2 is SVGAGI. The CDR3 is CASSYEEGDEQYF. The CDR3 DNA follows: TGTGCCAGCAGTTACGAGGAGGGTGACGAGCAGTACTTC.

The chain combines TRBV7-2 with TRBJ2-7; TRBD2 might be the D (5 bases). The length of the CDR3 is 13 residues. Germline-derived CDR1 and CDR2 are SGHTA and FQGNSA. Trimming left V 5 bases short and J 4 bases short, with 12 bases between. DNA of the CDR3: TGTGCCAGCAGCGGGCGGACTGGTTACGAGCAGTACTTC. Protein sequence: CASSGRTGYEQYF. Variable domain in full (rest from reference TRBV7-2 and TRBJ2-7): GAGVSQSPSNKVTEKGKDVELRCDPISGHTALYWYRQSLGQGLEFLIYFQGNSAPDKSGLPSDRFSAERTGGSVSTLTIQRTQQEDSAVYLCASSGRTGYEQYFGPGTRLTVT.

V is TRBV2 and J is TRBJ1-2; 8 nucleotides align to TRBD1. J lost 2 bases, V lost 4 bases, and 3 bases had no gene match. The CDR3 contains 14 residues. Per the germline V gene, CDR1 is SNHLY and CDR2 is FYNNEI. The CDR3 is CASSGGQVNYGYTF. In DNA, the CDR3 is TGTGCCAGCAGTGGGGGACAGGTGAACTATGGCTACACCTTC.

This chain uses TRBV6-6 with TRBJ1-2; TRBD1 matches at 7 bases. Trimming at V came to 0 bases and at J to 4 bases, leaving 2 bases not matched to a gene. The CDR3 covers 14 residues. Germline values: CDR1 MNHNY, CDR2 SVGAGI (reference sequence). The chain's CDR3 is CASSYSTGTYGYTF. The CDR3 DNA reads TGTGCCAGCAGTTACTCGACAGGGACCTATGGCTACACCTTC.